A selection of T cell receptor beta chains follows, all from one sample in a study of response to subunit inactivated influenza vaccine. Each CDR3 protein gets one entry after TCRdb re-called the RT-PCR reads with MiXCR. The sample gives fewer than 550,000 distinct CDR3 sequences, less than 30% of which show up once; under 2.5% is in the top ten. The source was CD4+ T cells sorted from PBMCs, collected about 5 days after vaccination. The receptors were gathered from a man aged 45 to 65 who received an inactivated influenza vaccine. The CDR3 runs from the conserved cysteine through the conserved F or W. The D gene is left open where the match is weak. The size field is filled for only some rows; it gives once, few, many or a size class.

TGTGCCAGCAGCAGAAGGACAGGGGGGGCCTACGAGCAGTACTTC CASSRRTGGAYEQYF TRBD1 TRBV7-2 - TRBJ2-7
TGCAGTGCTGGACGGACCGCCAATGAGCAGTTCTTC CSAGRTANEQFF - TRBV20-1 few TRBJ2-1
TGCAGTGCGACGGGACAGGGGAGCCAGCCCCAGCATTTT CSATGQGSQPQHF TRBD1 TRBV20-1 few TRBJ1-5
TGTGCCAGCAGCCAGCGGGGTGAAAATGAGCAGTTCTTC CASSQRGENEQFF TRBD2 TRBV13 once TRBJ2-1
TGCAGTGCTAGGGGGCAGGGGGCGCGGTACGAGCAGTACTTC CSARGQGARYEQYF TRBD1 TRBV20-1 few TRBJ2-7
TGTGCCAGCAGTTACACTCGACGGGGGAACACTGAAGCTTTCTTT CASSYTRRGNTEAFF - TRBV6-5 - TRBJ1-1
TGCGCCAGCAGCCAAGTAGGGTCCAATGAGCAGTTCTTC CASSQVGSNEQFF - TRBV4-3 - TRBJ2-1
TGTGCCAGCAGTGACAGGAGGAATCAGCCCCAGCATTTT CASSDRRNQPQHF - TRBV6-2/TRBV6-3 few TRBJ1-5
TGCGCCAGCAGCCAAGAGGGGACAGGGGCCCCTAAGTTCTTC CASSQEGTGAPKFF TRBD1 TRBV4-1 - TRBJ2-1
TGTGCCTGGAATTCGGGGGCGGGGCAGCCCCAGCATTTT CAWNSGAGQPQHF - TRBV30 few TRBJ1-5
TGTGCCAGCAGTCTACCCGGGGTGGGGACAGATACGCAGTATTTT CASSLPGVGTDTQYF - TRBV6-5 - TRBJ2-3
TGTGCCACCCAGCGGGGGGGCGCCGGGGAGCTGTTTTTT CATQRGGAGELFF TRBD2 TRBV11-2 few TRBJ2-2
TGTGCCAGCAGCCCGGCCGGGGGGGGCCTAAATACGCAGTATTTT CASSPAGGGLNTQYF TRBD2 TRBV7-2 - TRBJ2-3
TGTGCCAGCAGTTTCTCATCACAGGGTGACGAGCAGTACTTC CASSFSSQGDEQYF - TRBV12-3/TRBV12-4 - TRBJ2-7
TGCGCCAGCAGCCAAGCCCCACAGGGGTACACCGGGGAGCTGTTTTTT CASSQAPQGYTGELFF TRBD1 TRBV4-3 few TRBJ2-2
TGTGCCAGCAGCCCCAGAGCCATGAACACTGAAGCTTTCTTT CASSPRAMNTEAFF - TRBV7-2 - TRBJ1-1
TGTGCCATCAGAGGGACTAGCGGGGAGTACAATGAGCAGTTCTTC CAIRGTSGEYNEQFF TRBD2 TRBV10-3 - TRBJ2-1
TGTGCCAGCAGTGACAGAAACCCACGGACATCTTTCTACGAGCAGTACTTC CASSDRNPRTSFYEQYF - TRBV12-3/TRBV12-4 few TRBJ2-7
TGTGCCAGCAGCCGCGGGGGGGGAAACACCGGGGAGCTGTTTTTT CASSRGGGNTGELFF TRBD2 TRBV7-2 few TRBJ2-2
TGTGCCAGCAGTTTGCTGGCAGGGGGCGACACTGAAGCTTTCTTT CASSLLAGGDTEAFF TRBD1 TRBV28 - TRBJ1-1
TGTGCCAGCAGCTTAGTCCCCCTAGGGATAGGGCAGTTCTTC CASSLVPLGIGQFF - TRBV11-2 few TRBJ2-1
TGTGCCAGCAGAAACATAGGGGGAGAGACCCAGTACTTC CASRNIGGETQYF - TRBV7-6 - TRBJ2-5
TGTGCCAGCAGTACTCGGGGACTAGCGGGAAAAGATACGCAGTATTTT CASSTRGLAGKDTQYF TRBD2 TRBV6-2/TRBV6-3 few TRBJ2-3
TGTGCCAGCAGTCCGCCCGGGACCCCCTACGAGCAGTACTTC CASSPPGTPYEQYF - TRBV2 - TRBJ2-7
TGTGCCAGCAGTTTTGGCCTAGCGAACACCGGGGAGCTGTTTTTT CASSFGLANTGELFF - TRBV12-3/TRBV12-4 few TRBJ2-2
TGTGCCAGCAGTCCTCGACCCCTGGGGACAGGGGTTGATGAGCAGTTCTTC CASSPRPLGTGVDEQFF TRBD1 TRBV27 few TRBJ2-1
TGCAGTGCCCTACATCCAGGGGGTGGTATCGCCGGGGAGCTGTTTTTT CSALHPGGGIAGELFF TRBD1 TRBV20-1 - TRBJ2-2
TGTGCCAGCAGTTACCGTAGCAGGGACGGCTACACCTTC CASSYRSRDGYTF - TRBV6-5 few TRBJ1-2
TGTGCCAGCAGCTTCGGCGGAGACTATGGCTACACCTTC CASSFGGDYGYTF - TRBV5-5 - TRBJ1-2
TGTGCCAGCAGCTTGAACGGAAAAACAATTACAGATACGCAGTATTTT CASSLNGKTITDTQYF - TRBV5-6 once TRBJ2-3
TGTGCCAGCAGCCCCGGCGTGGGGAACTCCTACGAGCAGTACTTC CASSPGVGNSYEQYF - TRBV7-2 - TRBJ2-7
TGTGCCATCAGTGAGTCTAGAAGTCAGCCCCAGCATTTT CAISESRSQPQHF - TRBV10-3 few TRBJ1-5
TGCAGTGCTAGACAGGGAAACAATCAGCCCCAGCATTTT CSARQGNNQPQHF - TRBV20-1 - TRBJ1-5
TGTGCCAGCAGCAGCATTACACTGAACACCGGGGAGCTGTTTTTT CASSSITLNTGELFF - TRBV12-3/TRBV12-4 many TRBJ2-2
TGCAGTGCTAGACGGGGAAGGGGGCAAGGCTACAATGAGCAGTTCTTC CSARRGRGQGYNEQFF TRBD1 TRBV20-1 many TRBJ2-1
TGTGCCAGAGGGATTTCAGGGAGATATAATTCACCCCTCCACTTT CARGISGRYNSPLHF - TRBV12-3/TRBV12-4 few TRBJ1-6
TGTGCCATCAGCCCTAGCGGGGGGGGCAACACCGGGGAGCTGTTTTTT CAISPSGGGNTGELFF TRBD2 TRBV10-3 - TRBJ2-2
TGTGCCAGCAGCGGGGCCGGGACTACGTTGAGCTTC CASSGAGTTLSF TRBD2 TRBV5-5 - TRBJ2-7
TGTGCCACCAGCCCACGGACCAAGAACACCGGGGAGCTGTTTTTT CATSPRTKNTGELFF - TRBV15 few TRBJ2-2
TGCAGTGCCCTAAGACCGGGGAACACTGAAGCTTTCTTT CSALRPGNTEAFF - TRBV20-1 - TRBJ1-1
TGTGCCAGCAGGCTGAGAACAAGGAGCTACGAGCAGTACTTC CASRLRTRSYEQYF - TRBV28 many TRBJ2-7
TGCAGTGCTAGCCGGGACAGGAGTTTATATAGCAATCAGCCCCAGCATTTT CSASRDRSLYSNQPQHF TRBD1 TRBV20-1 many TRBJ1-5
TGCAGCGTTGAGTCAGGACAAGAGACCCAGTACTTC CSVESGQETQYF - TRBV29-1 - TRBJ2-5
TGCAGTGCTAGGAGTGAGTTTGGGAATTCACCCCTCCACTTT CSARSEFGNSPLHF - TRBV20-1 - TRBJ1-6